This T cell receptor (beta chain) was recovered during a study of blood T cell repertoires in COVID-19. The germline CDR1 and CDR2 sequences are SNHLY and FYNNEI. The CDR3 has 13 amino acids. V was clipped by 6 bases and J by 6 bases, with 14 bases between them. Assay used: immunoSEQ multiplex PCR; TCRdb lists only in-frame clones, some missing. The sample has 250,000 to 300,000 clones, roughly 85% seen once. The receptor was isolated from a man aged 60 to 69 who had recovered from COVID-19. Sequenced material: peripheral blood. V gene TRBV2 combines with J gene TRBJ1-1; the D gene is possibly TRBD1 (5 bases). The CDR3 reads CASRGDLGPEAFF. The CDR3 nucleotides are TGTGCCAGCAGAGGGGACTTGGGCCCTGAAGCTTTCTTT.